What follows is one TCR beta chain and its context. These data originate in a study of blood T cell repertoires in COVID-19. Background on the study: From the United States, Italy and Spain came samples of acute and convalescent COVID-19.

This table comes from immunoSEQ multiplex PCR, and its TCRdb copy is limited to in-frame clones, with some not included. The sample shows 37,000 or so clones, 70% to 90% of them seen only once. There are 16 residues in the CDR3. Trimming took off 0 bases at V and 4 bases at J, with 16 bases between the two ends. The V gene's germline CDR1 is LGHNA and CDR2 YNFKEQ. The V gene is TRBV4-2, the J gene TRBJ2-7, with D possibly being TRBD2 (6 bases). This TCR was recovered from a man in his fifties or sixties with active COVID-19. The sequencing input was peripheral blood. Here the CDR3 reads CASSQDVVRGTYEQYF. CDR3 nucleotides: TGTGCCAGCAGCCAAGACGTTGTTCGGGGGACTTACGAGCAGTACTTC.